A single sample is the source of the 4 T cell receptor beta chains below, sequenced in a study of blood T cell repertoires in COVID-19. The protocol was immunoSEQ multiplex PCR, while the TCRdb copy is restricted to in-frame clones and leaves out a portion. This sample has about 260,000 clones, with approximately 90% found just once. The material sequenced was PBMCs or T cells enriched from blood (not recorded which). The origin of the receptors is a man aged 50 or older who had been exposed to COVID-19.

The chain joins TRBV4-1 to TRBJ2-3; 7 nucleotides agree with TRBD2. V lost 0 bases and J lost 1; bases outside the gene matches: 1. CDR1 MGHRA and CDR2 YSYEKL come from the germline V gene. The length of the CDR3 is 15 residues. Written as DNA, the CDR3 is TGCGCCAGCAGCCAAGAAAGCGGGGGCACAGATACGCAGTATTTT. This codes for CASSQESGGTDTQYF.

The genes are TRBV28 and TRBJ2-6, with a tentative D call TRBD1 (5 bases). CDR3 size: 15 residues. Germline CDR1 is MDHEN and CDR2 is SYDVKM. Trimming shortened V by 6 bases and J by 0 bases, and 9 bases separated the two germline ends. CDR3 in DNA: TGTGCCAGCAGAGCAGGGAACTCTGGGGCCAACGTCCTGACTTTC. Translated, it gives CASRAGNSGANVLTF.

This clone was seen a few times. The chain links TRBV7-9 to TRBJ2-7, with D perhaps matching TRBD2 (6 bases). Germline CDR1 and CDR2: SEHNR and FQNEAQ (reference sequence). The CDR3 is 14 amino acids. V was clipped by 0 bases and J by 3 bases, with 9 bases between them. Here the CDR3 reads CASSLAGGVYEQYV. The CDR3 coding sequence is TGTGCCAGCAGCTTAGCGGGCGGGGTCTACGAGCAGTACGTC.

The chain recombines TRBV19 with TRBJ1-1; D possibly corresponds to TRBD1 (5 bases). V lost 1 base to trimming and J lost 4 bases, with 10 bases between them. CDR1 LNHDA and CDR2 SQIVND come from the germline V gene (reference sequence). The CDR3 covers 14 residues. CDR3 bases: TGTGCCAGTAGTATAGGAATGGGGGGCACTGAAGCTTTCTTT. Translation: CASSIGMGGTEAFF.